Sequencing of this TCR beta chain was carried out in a study of CD8 T cells in ankylosing spondylitis. Scientists made TCR beta libraries using quantitative 5'-RACE with molecular barcodes. TCRdb reprocessed the 5' RACE reads with MiXCR, giving one entry per CDR3 protein. There are some 220,000 distinct CDR3 sequences in the sample; roughly 10% occur only once, and 2.6% lies in the top ten. CDR3 size: 13 residues. J lost 3 bases, V lost 5 bases, and 6 bases had no gene match. Germline V gene sequence: CDR1 SQVTM, CDR2 ANQGSEA. The sample holds many counts of this clonotype. Its antigen is still unknown. Study findings and constraints: A TCR beta motif made of eight highly homologous variants seemed typical of ankylosing spondylitis blood. Reportedly, significant enrichment of disease-linked clones occurred in matched ankylosing spondylitis synovial fluid.

The TCR comes from a male donor with ankylosing spondylitis or in good health (not recorded which). The sequenced sample consisted of blood, either unsorted or a sorted T cell fraction (not recorded which). The chain has TRBV29-1 and TRBJ1-1, with 7 bases identical to TRBD1. CDR3 DNA sequence: TGCAGCGTTTTGACAGGGAGCCACACTGAAGCTTTCTTT. Its translation is CSVLTGSHTEAFF.